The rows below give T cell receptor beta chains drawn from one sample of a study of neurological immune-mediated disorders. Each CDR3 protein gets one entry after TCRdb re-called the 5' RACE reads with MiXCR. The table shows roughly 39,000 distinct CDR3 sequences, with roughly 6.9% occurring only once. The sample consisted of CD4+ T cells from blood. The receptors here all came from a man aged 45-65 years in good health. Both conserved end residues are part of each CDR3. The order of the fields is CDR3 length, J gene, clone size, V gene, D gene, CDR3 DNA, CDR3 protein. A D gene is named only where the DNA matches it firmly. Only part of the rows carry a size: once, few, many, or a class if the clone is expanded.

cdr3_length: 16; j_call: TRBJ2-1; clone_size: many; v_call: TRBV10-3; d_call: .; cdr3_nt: TGTGCCATCAGTGAAGTGGGGGGCGCCAGTGCCAATGAGCAGTTCTTC; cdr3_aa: CAISEVGGASANEQFF
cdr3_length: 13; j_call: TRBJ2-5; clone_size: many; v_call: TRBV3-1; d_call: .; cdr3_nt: TGTGCCAGCAGCCAAGGGATGAGGGAGACCCAGTACTTC; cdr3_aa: CASSQGMRETQYF
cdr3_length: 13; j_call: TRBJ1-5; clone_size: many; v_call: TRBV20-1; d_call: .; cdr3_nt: TGCAGTGCTAGAGATCCGTCGGGCCAGCCCCAGCATTTT; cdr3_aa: CSARDPSGQPQHF
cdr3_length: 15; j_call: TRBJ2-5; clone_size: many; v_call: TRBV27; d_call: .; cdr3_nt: TGTGCCAGCAGTTTATCGGTCACAACTCAAGAGACCCAGTACTTC; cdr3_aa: CASSLSVTTQETQYF
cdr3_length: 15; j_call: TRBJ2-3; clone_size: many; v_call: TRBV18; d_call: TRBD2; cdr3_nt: TGTGCCAGCTCACCCCCTAGCGGGAGGGGAGATACGCAGTATTTT; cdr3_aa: CASSPPSGRGDTQYF
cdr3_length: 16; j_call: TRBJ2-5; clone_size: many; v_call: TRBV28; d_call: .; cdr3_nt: TGTGCCAGCAGTGGGCCGGGGCAGCCGTTAGTGAAGACCCAGTACTTC; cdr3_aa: CASSGPGQPLVKTQYF
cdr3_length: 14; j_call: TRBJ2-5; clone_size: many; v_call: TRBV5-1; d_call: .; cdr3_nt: TGCGCCAGCTCCCAAGGGCCCACCCAAGAGACCCAGTACTTC; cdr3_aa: CASSQGPTQETQYF
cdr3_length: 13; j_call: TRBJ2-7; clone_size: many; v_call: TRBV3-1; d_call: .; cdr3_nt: TGTGCCAGCAGCTCCGGACTTCCATCCGAGCAGTACTTC; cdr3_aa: CASSSGLPSEQYF
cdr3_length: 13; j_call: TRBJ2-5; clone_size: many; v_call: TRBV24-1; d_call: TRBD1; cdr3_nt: TGTGCCTCAGGGGACAGGGGCCAAGAGACCCAGTACTTC; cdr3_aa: CASGDRGQETQYF
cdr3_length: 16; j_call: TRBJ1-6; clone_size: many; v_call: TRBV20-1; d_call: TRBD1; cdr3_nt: TGCAGTGCTAGAGATCATCGACAGGGGGCCGATTCACCCCTCCACTTT; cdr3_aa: CSARDHRQGADSPLHF
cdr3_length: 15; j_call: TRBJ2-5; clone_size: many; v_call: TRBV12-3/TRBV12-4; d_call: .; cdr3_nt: TGTGCCAGCAGCGCGACAGGTTACCTTCGAGAGACCCAGTACTTC; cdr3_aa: CASSATGYLRETQYF
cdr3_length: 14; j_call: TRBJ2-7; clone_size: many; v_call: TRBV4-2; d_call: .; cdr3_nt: TGTGCCAGCAGCCAAGATCAGGGGTCCTACGAGCAGTACTTC; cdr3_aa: CASSQDQGSYEQYF
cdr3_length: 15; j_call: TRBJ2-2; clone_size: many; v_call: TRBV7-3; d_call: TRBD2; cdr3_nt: TGTGCCAGCAGCACCGGGACTAGCGGGACCGGGGAGCTGTTTTTT; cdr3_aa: CASSTGTSGTGELFF
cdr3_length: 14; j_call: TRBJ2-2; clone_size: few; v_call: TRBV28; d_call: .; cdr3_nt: TGTGCCAGCAGCTGGGGAGGTTTCACCGGGGAGCTGTTTTTT; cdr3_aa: CASSWGGFTGELFF
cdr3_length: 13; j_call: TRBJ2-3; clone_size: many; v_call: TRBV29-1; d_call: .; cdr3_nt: TGCAGCGTTGTTGGACAGCTCACAGATACGCAGTATTTT; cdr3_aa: CSVVGQLTDTQYF
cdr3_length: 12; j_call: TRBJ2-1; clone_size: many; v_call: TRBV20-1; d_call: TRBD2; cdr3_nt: TGCAGTGCTAGCGGGAGGTATAATGAGCAGTTCTTC; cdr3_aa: CSASGRYNEQFF
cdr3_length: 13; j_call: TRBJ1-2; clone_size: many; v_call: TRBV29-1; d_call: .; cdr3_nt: TGCAGCGTTGAAGACAGGGAAGACTATGGCTACACCTTC; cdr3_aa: CSVEDREDYGYTF
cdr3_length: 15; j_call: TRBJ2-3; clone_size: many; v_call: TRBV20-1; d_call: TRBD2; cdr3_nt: TGCAGTGCCGGACAGACTAGCGGGAGAGGCGATACGCAGTATTTT; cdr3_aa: CSAGQTSGRGDTQYF
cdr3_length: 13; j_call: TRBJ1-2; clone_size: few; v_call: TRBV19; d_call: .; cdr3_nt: TGTGCCAGTAGTATGAACTCTGGGTATGGCTACACCTTC; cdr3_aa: CASSMNSGYGYTF
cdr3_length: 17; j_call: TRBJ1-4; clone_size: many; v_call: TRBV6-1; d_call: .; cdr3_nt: TGTGCCAGCAGTGCTGCCCGGACAGTTGCAACTAATGAAAAACTGTTTTTT; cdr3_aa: CASSAARTVATNEKLFF
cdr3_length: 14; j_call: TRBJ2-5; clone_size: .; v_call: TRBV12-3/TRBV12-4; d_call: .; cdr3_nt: TGTGCCAGCAGTTCACGGACAGCAGGGGAGACCCAGTACTTC; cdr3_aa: CASSSRTAGETQYF
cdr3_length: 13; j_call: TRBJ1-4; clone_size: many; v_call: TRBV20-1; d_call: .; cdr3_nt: TGCAGTGCTAGACAGGGCACTAATGAAAAACTGTTTTTT; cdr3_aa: CSARQGTNEKLFF
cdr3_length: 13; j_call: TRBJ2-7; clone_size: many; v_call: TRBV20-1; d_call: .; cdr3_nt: TGCAGTGCTACGGCGGCGACCGCCTACGAGCAGTACTTC; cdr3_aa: CSATAATAYEQYF
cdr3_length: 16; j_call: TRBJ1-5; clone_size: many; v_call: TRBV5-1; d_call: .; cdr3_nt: TGCGCCAGCAGCTTGGCCCCAGGGGATAGCAATCAGCCCCAGCATTTT; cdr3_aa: CASSLAPGDSNQPQHF
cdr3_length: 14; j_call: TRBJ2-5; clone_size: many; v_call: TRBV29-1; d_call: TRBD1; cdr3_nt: TGCAGCGTTGAAAAGTGGGGGACAGGGAGGACCCAGTACTTC; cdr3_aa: CSVEKWGTGRTQYF
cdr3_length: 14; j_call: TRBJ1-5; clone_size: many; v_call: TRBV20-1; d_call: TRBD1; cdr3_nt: TGCAGTGCTAGGCCCGGGACAGGGCATCAGCCCCAGCATTTT; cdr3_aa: CSARPGTGHQPQHF
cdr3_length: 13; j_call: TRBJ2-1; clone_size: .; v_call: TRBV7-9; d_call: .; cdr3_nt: TGTGCCAGCAGCTTTAGAAATTACAATGAGCAGTTCTTC; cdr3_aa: CASSFRNYNEQFF
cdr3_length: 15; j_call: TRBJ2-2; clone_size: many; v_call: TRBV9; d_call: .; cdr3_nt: TGTGCCAGCAGCGCTTCTAGGCAGAACACCGGGGAGCTGTTTTTT; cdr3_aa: CASSASRQNTGELFF
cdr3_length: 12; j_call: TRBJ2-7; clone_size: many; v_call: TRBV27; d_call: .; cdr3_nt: TGTGCCAGCAGCGGGACACCCTACGAGCAGTACTTC; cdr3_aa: CASSGTPYEQYF
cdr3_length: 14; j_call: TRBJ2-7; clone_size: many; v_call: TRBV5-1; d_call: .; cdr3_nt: TGCGCCAGCAGCTTGGGCAGGGGAGTCTACGAGCAGTACTTC; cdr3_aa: CASSLGRGVYEQYF
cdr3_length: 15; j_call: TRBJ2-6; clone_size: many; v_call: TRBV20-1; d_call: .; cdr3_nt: TGCAGTGCTAGCTCCGGGGGCGTCTGGGCCAACGTCCTGACTTTC; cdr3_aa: CSASSGGVWANVLTF
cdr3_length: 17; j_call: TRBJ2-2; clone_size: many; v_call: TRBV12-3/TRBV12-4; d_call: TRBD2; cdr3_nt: TGTGCCAGCAGTTCTTGGGGACTAGCGGGAAACACCGGGGAGCTGTTTTTT; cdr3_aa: CASSSWGLAGNTGELFF
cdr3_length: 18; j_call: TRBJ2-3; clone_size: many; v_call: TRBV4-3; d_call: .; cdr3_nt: TGCGCCAGCAGCCAGAGATCGGGGGGACAGATTAGCACAGATACGCAGTATTTT; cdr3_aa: CASSQRSGGQISTDTQYF
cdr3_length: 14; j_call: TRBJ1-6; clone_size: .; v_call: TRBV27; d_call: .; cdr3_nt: TGTGCCAGCACTAGACGGGGACCAAATTCACCCCTCCACTTT; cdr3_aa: CASTRRGPNSPLHF